Following are 29 T cell receptor beta chains from one sample sequenced in a study of shared clonotypes between healthy human individuals. Only in-frame clones appear in the TCRdb table, and some are missing; sequencing was by immunoSEQ multiplex PCR. The sample includes under 2,500,000 clones, around 95% of them seen just once. Sequenced sample: naive CD4+ T cells sorted from blood. Described subset: CD45RA+ positively selected. These receptors originate from a man younger than 30 in good health.

The sample holds one count of this clone. In DNA, the CDR3 is TGTGCCAGCAGCTTGGATCCAGCGGGGCGCTACAATGAGCAGTTCTTC. It translates to CASSLDPAGRYNEQFF. This chain links TRBV5-4 with TRBJ2-1; 7 positions agree with TRBD2. The CDR3 covers 16 residues. V lost 0 bases to trimming and J lost 3 bases; unmatched junction nucleotides: 6. The V gene's germline CDR1 is SGHNT and CDR2 YYREEE (reference sequence).

The chain is built from TRBV5-1 and TRBJ1-6; no definite D call. The CDR3 has 15 amino acids. The germline CDR1 and CDR2 sequences are SGHRS and YFSETQ. V lost 4 bases and J lost 1, with 9 bases in between. The CDR3 DNA is TGCGCCAGCAGCGAAGGAGGGTCCTATAATTCACCCCTCCACTTT. This translates into CASSEGGSYNSPLHF.

This chain joins TRBV29-1 and TRBJ2-3, with 8 bases fitting TRBD2. CDR1 and CDR2 (germline): SQVTM, ANQGSEA. V shed 2 bases, J shed 6 bases, and the junction held 7 bases outside the gene matches. The CDR3 length is 14 residues. The DNA of the CDR3 is TGCAGCGTTGAACGAGCGGGGGTACGGGATACGCAGTATTTT. Amino acids: CSVERAGVRDTQYF.

There are a few counts of this clone. The chain has TRBV30 and TRBJ2-2; possible D gene TRBD2, 6 bases. CDR1 is GTSNPN and CDR2 is SVGIG in the germline V gene (reference sequence). V was clipped by 0 bases and J by 6 bases, with 17 bases between them. The CDR3 has 16 amino acids. The CDR3 coding sequence is TGTGCCTGGAGTGTAGGGGCGGGATCGGTGGCCGGGGAGCTGTTTTTT. Translating gives CAWSVGAGSVAGELFF.

The chain recombines TRBV7-9 with TRBJ2-7; D gene uncertain. CDR1 SEHNR and CDR2 FQNEAQ come from the germline V gene (reference sequence). Trimming removed 0 bases at V and 3 bases at J, with 12 bases between. The CDR3 length is 15 residues. CDR3 in amino acids: CASSLAWRQNYEQYF. In DNA form, the CDR3 reads TGTGCCAGCAGCTTAGCGTGGCGGCAGAACTACGAGCAGTACTTC.

A note on this clone: Within the sample, other DNA sequences also encode this same CDR3. The chain is built from TRBV29-1 and TRBJ2-2; unclear D gene. Germline-derived CDR1 and CDR2 are SQVTM and ANQGSEA. V was pared by 3 bases and J by 2 bases, with 7 bases between. This CDR3 comprises 13 residues. In DNA, the CDR3 is TGCAGCGTTGACAAGGGAAACACCGGGGAGCTGTTTTTT. As protein: CSVDKGNTGELFF.

The J gene is TRBJ2-5, the V gene TRBV19; D might be TRBD1 (5 bases). V was clipped by 3 bases and J by 5 bases, with 13 bases between them. CDR3 length: 14 residues. Germline V gives CDR1 LNHDA, CDR2 SQIVND (reference sequence). This CDR3 reads CASSMARRVETQYF. For the CDR3, the DNA is TGTGCCAGTAGTATGGCGCGCAGGGTCGAGACCCAGTACTTC.

The chain is built from TRBV5-1 and TRBJ1-1; D is possibly TRBD1 (5 bases). Germline CDR1 SGHRS, CDR2 YFSETQ. This CDR3 is built from 14 residues. The ends were cut back, 1 base at V and 4 bases at J, with 11 bases in the middle. The DNA for the CDR3 is TGCGCCAGCAGCTTGAGCGGGGGACCCACTGAAGCTTTCTTT. It codes for CASSLSGGPTEAFF.

This clone appeared a single time. Other DNA sequences within the sample encode an identical CDR3. This chain uses TRBV5-1 with TRBJ2-5; 9 bases are a match to TRBD2. Germline V CDR1 and CDR2: SGHRS, YFSETQ. The trim removed 3 bases at V and 4 bases at J, leaving 4 bases unmatched. The CDR3 sequence is 14 residues long. CDR3 sequence (DNA): TGCGCCAGCAGCTCAGGGACTAGCTCAGAGACCCAGTACTTC. Translation: CASSSGTSSETQYF.

V is TRBV5-1 and J is TRBJ2-6, with D possibly being TRBD2 (5 bases). Per the germline V gene, CDR1 is SGHRS and CDR2 is YFSETQ. Trimming pared 4 bases from V and 1 base from J, leaving 9 bases between. This CDR3 is built from 15 residues. The CDR3 DNA reads TGCGCCAGCAGCCCCGGGATATCTGGGGCCAACGTCCTGACTTTC. Translating gives CASSPGISGANVLTF. Using reference TRBV5-1 and TRBJ2-6 for the parts outside the CDR3, the full variable domain is KAGVTQTPRYLIKTRGQQVTLSCSPISGHRSVSWYQQTPGQGLQFLFEYFSETQRNKGNFPGRFSGRQFSNSRSEMNVSTLELGDSALYLCASSPGISGANVLTFGAGSRLTVL.

The J gene is TRBJ1-5, the V gene TRBV30; the D is unclear. CDR1 and CDR2 (germline): GTSNPN, SVGIG (reference sequence). The CDR3 contains 12 residues. With 3 bases removed from V and 9 bases from J, the gap between germline ends came to 12 bases. CDR3 residues: CAWSPTGSPQHF. DNA of the CDR3: TGTGCCTGGAGCCCGACTGGGTCGCCCCAGCATTTT.

The table lists this clone with a count of one. The same CDR3 can be traced to other DNA sequences in this sample. This chain connects TRBV10-3 to TRBJ2-7, with a tentative D call TRBD1 (6 bases). The CDR3 has 12 residues. CDR1 is ENHRY and CDR2 is SYGVKD in the germline V gene. Between the trimmed V and J ends, which lost 5 bases and 3 bases, there was a span of 8 bases. In nucleotides, the CDR3 is TGTGCCATCAGTAGGGACAACTACGAGCAGTACTTC. Translated, it gives CAISRDNYEQYF.

The V call is TRBV10-3, the J call TRBJ2-2; 7 bases map to TRBD1. Germline V lookup: CDR1 ENHRY, CDR2 SYGVKD. Germline trimming cut 0 bases from V and 11 bases from J; bases unmatched to any gene: 3. The CDR3 spans 13 residues. The CDR3 DNA reads TGTGCCATCAGTGAGTCAGGGGGCGCCGAGCTGTTTTTT. It specifies CAISESGGAELFF.

This sequence joins TRBV29-1 and TRBJ2-5, with a tentative D call TRBD1 (6 bases). The CDR3 spans 15 residues. Germline V gene lookup returns CDR1 SQVTM and CDR2 ANQGSEA. With 1 base removed from V and 4 bases from J, the gap between germline ends came to 16 bases. The CDR3 DNA reads TGCAGCGTTGAAGTCATTCAGGGGATGGGAGAGACCCAGTACTTC. It specifies CSVEVIQGMGETQYF. The variable domain in full, with the rest retrieved from reference TRBV29-1 and TRBJ2-5, is SAVISQKPSRDICQRGTSLTIQCQVDSQVTMMFWYRQQPGQSLTLIATANQGSEATYESGFVIDKFPISRPNLTFSTLTVSNMSPEDSSIYLCSVEVIQGMGETQYFGPGTRLLVL.

The chain recombines TRBV5-6 with TRBJ1-6; D gene ambiguous. The CDR3 has 15 amino acids. Germline values: CDR1 SGHDT, CDR2 YYEEEE. Trimming pared 4 bases from V and 4 bases from J, leaving 12 bases between. CDR3 amino acids: CASSLPPGYNSPLHF. The CDR3 coding sequence is TGTGCCAGCAGCCTACCCCCAGGTTATAATTCACCCCTCCACTTT.

J is TRBJ1-6 and V is TRBV28; D is ambiguous. This CDR3 comprises 15 residues. Trimming left V 6 bases short and J 5 bases short, with 14 bases between. From germline, CDR1 is MDHEN and CDR2 SYDVKM. CDR3 sequence reads: CASRFDIGDNSPLHF. The CDR3 bases are TGTGCCAGCAGGTTCGACATAGGCGATAATTCACCCCTCCACTTT. Full variable domain (missing parts from reference TRBV28 and TRBJ1-6): DVKVTQSSRYLVKRTGEKVFLECVQDMDHENMFWYRQDPGLGLRLIYFSYDVKMKEKGDIPEGYSVSREKKERFSLILESASTNQTSMYLCASRFDIGDNSPLHFGNGTRLTVT.

The chain joins TRBV28 to TRBJ1-2; perhaps TRBD1 as D (6 bases). V lost 6 bases, J lost 5 bases, and 22 bases lay in between. The CDR3 has 16 residues. The germline gives CDR1 MDHEN, CDR2 SYDVKM. This CDR3 reads CASSPLGWDNPYGYTF. The DNA for the CDR3 is TGTGCCAGCAGCCCGCTTGGATGGGACAACCCTTATGGCTACACCTTC.

The chain is built from TRBV11-2 and TRBJ2-5; 7 nucleotides align to TRBD1. V was pared by 8 bases and J by 2 bases, with 8 bases of the junction left unmatched. The CDR3 loop spans 14 amino acids. CDR1 is SGHAT, CDR2 FQNNGV, per germline. This CDR3 reads CASGGQSGQETQYF. CDR3 nucleotides: TGTGCCAGCGGGGGACAGAGCGGACAAGAGACCCAGTACTTC.

This chain uses TRBV5-4 with TRBJ2-7, with 14 positions matching TRBD2. The junction had 7 bases not matched to a gene; V was cut back by 4 bases and J by 7 bases. CDR1 and CDR2 from the germline V gene are SGHNT and YYREEE (reference sequence). The CDR3 is made up of 15 amino acids. The CDR3 loop reads CASSPGLAGVNEQYF. The CDR3 DNA is TGTGCCAGCAGCCCGGGACTAGCGGGAGTCAATGAGCAGTACTTC.

The V gene is TRBV10-2, the J gene TRBJ2-7; TRBD2 agrees at 10 bases. The CDR3 runs to 19 residues. Per germline, CDR1 WSHSY and CDR2 SAAADI. With 4 bases clipped from V and 1 base from J, the junction kept 16 bases outside the gene matches. CDR3 in DNA: TGCGCCAGCAGTGGCCTGACTAGCGGGCGACCTGAACGTTCCTACGAGCAGTACTTC. Its translation is CASSGLTSGRPERSYEQYF.

With respect to this clone: The identical CDR3 is also encoded by other nucleotide sequences in the sample. The J gene is TRBJ2-7, the V gene TRBV27; D is uncertain. Per germline, CDR1 MNHEY and CDR2 SMNVEV (reference sequence). This CDR3 contains 13 residues. V lost 5 bases and J 4 bases, leaving 12 bases between the germline ends. DNA of the CDR3: TGTGCCAGCAGTCCTCGCCTCGGTTACGAGCAGTACTTC. Residues: CASSPRLGYEQYF.

The genes are TRBV27 and TRBJ1-6; 7 bases map to TRBD1. V shed 3 bases, J shed 6 bases, and the junction held 5 bases outside the gene matches. The V gene's germline CDR1 is MNHEY and CDR2 SMNVEV (reference sequence). The CDR3 extends over 15 amino acids. This CDR3 reads CASSLVGQINSPLHF. In DNA form, the CDR3 reads TGTGCCAGCAGTTTGGTGGGACAGATTAATTCACCCCTCCACTTT.

This chain links TRBV6-6 with TRBJ1-3; D uncertain. V lost 4 bases and J 1 base, leaving 8 bases between the germline ends. Germline CDR1 is MNHNY and CDR2 is SVGAGI (reference sequence). The length of the CDR3 is 14 residues. The DNA for the CDR3 is TGTGCCAGCAGTTCGACGGTGTCTGGAAACACCATATATTTT. Protein: CASSSTVSGNTIYF.

The CDR3 reads CASSPWDGNQYF. The CDR3 DNA follows: TGTGCCAGCAGCCCCTGGGACGGTAACCAGTACTTC. The chain combines TRBV7-2 with TRBJ2-7; the D gene could be TRBD1 or TRBD2 (5 bases each). V was shortened by 5 bases and J by 10 bases, with 15 bases between the two germline ends. CDR1 SGHTA and CDR2 FQGNSA come from the germline V gene. The CDR3 consists of 12 residues.

The chain joins TRBV5-4 to TRBJ1-4, with D possibly being TRBD1 (5 bases). Trimming pared 4 bases from V and 2 bases from J, leaving 12 bases between. Germline lookup yields CDR1 SGHNT and CDR2 YYREEE (reference sequence). CDR3 size: 15 residues. This CDR3 reads CASSLGTGTNEKLFF. CDR3 nucleotide sequence: TGTGCCAGCAGCCTCGGGACGGGTACTAATGAAAAACTGTTTTTT.

This sequence joins TRBV5-6 and TRBJ2-1; no clear D gene. Germline loops: CDR1 SGHDT, CDR2 YYEEEE. With 7 bases removed from V and 5 bases from J, the gap between germline ends came to 19 bases. The CDR3 sequence is 15 residues long. The CDR3 region is CASLPWGIRHNEQFF. DNA of the CDR3: TGTGCCAGCCTTCCATGGGGAATCAGGCACAATGAGCAGTTCTTC.

This chain joins TRBV4-2 and TRBJ2-3; no clear D gene. This CDR3 has 14 amino acids. Germline V CDR1 and CDR2: LGHNA, YNFKEQ. V was cut by 1 base and J by 0 bases, with 5 bases left in between. Here the CDR3 DNA reads TGTGCCAGCAGCCAAGTGGGGAGCACAGATACGCAGTATTTT. It specifies CASSQVGSTDTQYF.

The chain recombines TRBV10-2 with TRBJ2-4, with no clear D. V shed 6 bases and J shed 0 bases, with 15 bases lying between them. The CDR3 runs to 16 residues. The V gene's germline CDR1 is WSHSY and CDR2 SAAADI. The CDR3 coding sequence is TGCGCCAGCAGAACCAGGACGAGCTTAGCCAAAAACATTCAGTACTTC. It yields the protein CASRTRTSLAKNIQYF.

The chain carries TRBV6-1 and TRBJ1-6; unclear D gene. V was trimmed by 6 bases and J by 7 bases, leaving 16 bases between them. The germline V gene encodes CDR1 MNHNS and CDR2 SASEGT. This CDR3 has 15 amino acids. This chain's CDR3 is CASSPRTDYNSPLHF. The CDR3 nucleotides are TGTGCCAGCAGCCCCCGGACGGACTACAATTCACCCCTCCACTTT.